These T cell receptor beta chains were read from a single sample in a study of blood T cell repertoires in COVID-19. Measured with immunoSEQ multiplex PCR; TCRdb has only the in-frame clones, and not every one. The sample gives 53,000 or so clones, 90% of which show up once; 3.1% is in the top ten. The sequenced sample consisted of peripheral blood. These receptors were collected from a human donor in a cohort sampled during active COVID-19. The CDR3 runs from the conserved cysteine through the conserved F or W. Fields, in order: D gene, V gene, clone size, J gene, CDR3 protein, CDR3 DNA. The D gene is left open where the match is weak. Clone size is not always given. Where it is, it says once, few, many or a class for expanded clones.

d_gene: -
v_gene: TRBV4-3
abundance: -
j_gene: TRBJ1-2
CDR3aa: CASSHDRFNYGYTF
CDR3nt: TGCGCCAGCAGCCACGACAGGTTTAACTATGGCTACACCTTC

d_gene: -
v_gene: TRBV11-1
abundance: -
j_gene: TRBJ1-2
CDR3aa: CASSHPEGSSFYGYTF
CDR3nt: TGTGCCAGCAGCCACCCCGAGGGAAGTTCCTTCTATGGCTACACCTTC

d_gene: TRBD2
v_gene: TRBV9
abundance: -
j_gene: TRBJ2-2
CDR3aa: CASSVLAGGTGELFF
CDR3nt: TGTGCCAGCAGCGTTTTAGCGGGAGGCACCGGGGAGCTGTTTTTT

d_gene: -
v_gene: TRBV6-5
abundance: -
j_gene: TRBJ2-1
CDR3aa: CAAAGQFDEQFF
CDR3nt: TGTGCCGCCGCGGGACAGTTCGATGAGCAGTTCTTC

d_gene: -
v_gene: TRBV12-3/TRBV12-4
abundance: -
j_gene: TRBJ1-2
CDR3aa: CASSSQWDLGYTF
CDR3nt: TGTGCCAGCAGCTCCCAATGGGACTTGGGCTACACCTTC

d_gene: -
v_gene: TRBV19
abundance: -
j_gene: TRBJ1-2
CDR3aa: CASSIRLKAGDYGYTF
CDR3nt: TGTGCCAGTAGTATACGTCTTAAGGCGGGTGACTATGGCTACACCTTC

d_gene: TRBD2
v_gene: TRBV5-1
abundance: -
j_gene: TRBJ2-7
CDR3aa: CASSLAGTYEQYF
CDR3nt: TGCGCCAGCAGCTTAGCGGGAACCTACGAGCAGTACTTC

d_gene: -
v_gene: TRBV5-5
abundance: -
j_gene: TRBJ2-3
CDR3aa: CASSYISAVTDTQYF
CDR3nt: TGTGCCAGCAGCTACATCTCCGCCGTCACAGATACGCAGTATTTT

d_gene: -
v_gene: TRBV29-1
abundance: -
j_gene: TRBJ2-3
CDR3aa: CSVVEGGFTDTQYF
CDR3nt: TGCAGCGTTGTCGAAGGGGGTTTCACAGATACGCAGTATTTT

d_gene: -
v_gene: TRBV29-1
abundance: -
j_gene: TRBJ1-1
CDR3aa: CSVVAGDTEAFF
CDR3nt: TGCAGCGTTGTTGCGGGGGACACTGAAGCTTTCTTT

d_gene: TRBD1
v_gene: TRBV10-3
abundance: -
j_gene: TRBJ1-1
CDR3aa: CAISGGQGGVTEAFF
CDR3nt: TGTGCCATCAGTGGGGGACAGGGGGGAGTCACTGAAGCTTTCTTT

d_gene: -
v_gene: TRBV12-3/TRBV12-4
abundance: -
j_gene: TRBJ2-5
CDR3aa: CASTITYSETQYF
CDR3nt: TGTGCCAGCACCATAACATATTCAGAGACCCAGTACTTC

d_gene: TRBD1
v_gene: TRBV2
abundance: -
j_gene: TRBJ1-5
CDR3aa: CASTQTGLGNQPQHF
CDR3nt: TGTGCCAGCACCCAGACAGGGTTGGGCAATCAGCCCCAGCATTTT

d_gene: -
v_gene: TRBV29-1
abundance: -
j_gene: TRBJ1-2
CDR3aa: CSVEVGNGYTF
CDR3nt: TGCAGCGTTGAGGTCGGGAATGGCTACACCTTC

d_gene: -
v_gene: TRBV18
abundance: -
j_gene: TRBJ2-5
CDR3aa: CASSPSEETQYF
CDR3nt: TGTGCCAGCTCACCCAGTGAAGAGACCCAGTACTTC

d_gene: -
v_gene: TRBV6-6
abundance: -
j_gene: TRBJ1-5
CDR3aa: CASSYGGGQPQHF
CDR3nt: TGTGCCAGCAGTTACGGGGGGGGTCAGCCCCAGCATTTT

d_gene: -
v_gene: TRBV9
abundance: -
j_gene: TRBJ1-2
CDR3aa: CASRPTGRLGYTF
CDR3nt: TGTGCCAGCAGGCCTACAGGACGTCTTGGCTACACCTTC

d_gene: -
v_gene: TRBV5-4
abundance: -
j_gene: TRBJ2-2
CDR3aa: CASSPGAGEMTGELFF
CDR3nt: TGTGCCAGCAGCCCGGGGGCGGGAGAGATGACCGGGGAGCTGTTTTTT

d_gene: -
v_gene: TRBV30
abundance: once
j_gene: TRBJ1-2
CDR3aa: CACREGDYGYTF
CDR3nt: TGTGCCTGCAGGGAAGGAGACTATGGCTACACCTTC

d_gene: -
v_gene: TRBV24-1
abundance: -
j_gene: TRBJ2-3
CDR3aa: CATSDSLGVPGTDTQYF
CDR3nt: TGTGCCACCAGTGATTCCCTCGGAGTCCCGGGCACAGATACGCAGTATTTT

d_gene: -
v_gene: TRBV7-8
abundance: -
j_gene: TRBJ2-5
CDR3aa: CASSPSLDEETQYF
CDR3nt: TGTGCCAGCAGCCCGAGCCTTGATGAAGAGACCCAGTACTTC

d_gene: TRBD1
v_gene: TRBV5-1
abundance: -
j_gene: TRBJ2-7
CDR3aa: CASGTGTGLQEQYF
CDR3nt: TGCGCCAGCGGAACCGGGACAGGGCTCCAAGAGCAGTACTTC

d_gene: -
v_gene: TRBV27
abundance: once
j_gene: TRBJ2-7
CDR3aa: CASSPTGSEQYF
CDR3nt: TGTGCCAGCAGTCCTACAGGGTCCGAGCAGTACTTC

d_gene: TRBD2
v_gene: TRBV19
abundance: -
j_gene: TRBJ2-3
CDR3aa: CASSITTSGDVDTQYF
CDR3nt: TGTGCCAGTAGTATAACGACTAGCGGGGACGTAGATACGCAGTATTTT

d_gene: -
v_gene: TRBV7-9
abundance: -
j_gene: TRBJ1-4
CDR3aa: CASTVEGNEKLFF
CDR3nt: TGTGCCAGCACCGTCGAGGGAAATGAAAAACTGTTTTTT

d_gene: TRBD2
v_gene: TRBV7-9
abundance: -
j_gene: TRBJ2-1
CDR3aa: CANLAGGPAAEQFF
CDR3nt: TGTGCCAATCTAGCGGGAGGGCCGGCAGCGGAGCAGTTCTTC

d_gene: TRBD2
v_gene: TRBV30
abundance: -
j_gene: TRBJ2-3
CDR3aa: CAWGRLADTDTQYF
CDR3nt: TGTGCCTGGGGTCGGCTAGCGGACACAGATACGCAGTATTTT

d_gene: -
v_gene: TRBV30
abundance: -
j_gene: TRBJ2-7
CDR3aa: CAWNERTDEQYF
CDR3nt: TGTGCCTGGAATGAGCGGACGGACGAGCAGTACTTC

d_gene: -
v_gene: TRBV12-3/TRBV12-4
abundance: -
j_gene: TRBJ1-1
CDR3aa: CASSFTAEAFF
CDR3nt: TGTGCCAGCAGTTTTACGGCTGAAGCTTTCTTT

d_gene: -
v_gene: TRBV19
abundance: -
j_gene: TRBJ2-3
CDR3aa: CASRTSRAGTSQYF
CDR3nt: TGTGCCAGTAGAACCTCCCGGGCGGGCACGTCGCAGTATTTT

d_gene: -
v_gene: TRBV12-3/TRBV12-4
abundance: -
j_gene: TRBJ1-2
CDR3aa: CASSSDSLGYTF
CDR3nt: TGTGCCAGCAGTTCGGACAGCCTGGGCTACACCTTC

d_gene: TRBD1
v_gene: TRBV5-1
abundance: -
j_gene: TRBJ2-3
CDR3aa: CASSVMGLQGGTYTQYF
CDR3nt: TGCGCCAGCAGCGTGATGGGTCTACAGGGGGGCACATATACGCAGTATTTT

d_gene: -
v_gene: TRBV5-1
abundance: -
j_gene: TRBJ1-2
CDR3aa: CASSWGEGEGYTF
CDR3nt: TGCGCCAGCAGCTGGGGCGAAGGGGAAGGCTACACCTTC

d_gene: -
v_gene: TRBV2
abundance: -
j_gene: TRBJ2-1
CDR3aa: CASSGGPYNEQFF
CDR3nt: TGTGCCAGCAGCGGAGGACCCTACAATGAGCAGTTCTTC

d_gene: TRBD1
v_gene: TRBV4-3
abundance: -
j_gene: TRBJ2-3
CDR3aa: CASSLRTGSRNTDTQYF
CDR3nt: TGCGCCAGCAGCTTACGGACAGGCTCGAGGAACACAGATACGCAGTATTTT